The rows below give T cell receptor beta chains drawn from one sample of a study of shared clonotypes between healthy human individuals. Generated by immunoSEQ multiplex PCR, the TCRdb table keeps only in-frame clones and is missing some. The profile shows about 800,000 clones, around 96% of them singletons. The sequencing sample was made of naive CD8+ T cells sorted from blood. The receptor source for this set is a man between 25 and 39 years old in good health. The CDR3 runs from the conserved cysteine through the conserved F or W. Fields, in order: J gene, V gene, clone size, D gene, CDR3 DNA, CDR3 protein. D genes are given only for firm matches. Only part of the rows carry a size: once, few, many, or a class if the clone is expanded.

>TRBJ2-7|TRBV7-2|.|.
TGTGCCAGCAGCTTAGCCCTTGCTACTACCTACGAGCAGTACTTC
CASSLALATTYEQYF
>TRBJ2-7|TRBV5-5|.|TRBD2
TGTGCCAGCAGCTGGAGTAGCGGGAGTAAGTACGAGCAGTACTTC
CASSWSSGSKYEQYF
>TRBJ2-4|TRBV27|.|.
TGTGCCAGCACGGGGTTAGAAAACATTCAGTACTTC
CASTGLENIQYF
>TRBJ1-5|TRBV9|.|.
TGTGCCAGCAGCGTAGATTTCGGGGACAATCAGCCCCAGCATTTT
CASSVDFGDNQPQHF
>TRBJ2-6|TRBV29-1|.|.
TGCAGCGGAGGGTCTGGGGCCAACGTCCTGACTTTC
CSGGSGANVLTF
>TRBJ1-5|TRBV5-6|once|.
TGTGCCAGCAGCTTTGGAAGGGGCTCTCAGCCCCAGCATTTT
CASSFGRGSQPQHF
>TRBJ2-3|TRBV6-5|.|TRBD2
TGTGCCAGCAGTTACGTAGCGGGAGTTGGAGATACGCAGTATTTT
CASSYVAGVGDTQYF
>TRBJ2-1|TRBV11-3|.|.
TGTGCCAGCAGCCCCGGAAGCCGTAATGAGCAGTTCTTC
CASSPGSRNEQFF
>TRBJ2-1|TRBV15|.|TRBD2
TGTGCCACCAGCCCCAGGACTAGCGGGAGATACAATGAGCAGTTCTTC
CATSPRTSGRYNEQFF
>TRBJ2-1|TRBV9|.|TRBD2
TGTGCCAGCAGTCTCGGGACTAGCGGTATTTACAATGAGCAGTTCTTC
CASSLGTSGIYNEQFF
>TRBJ2-3|TRBV7-9|.|.
TGTGCCAGCAGCTTAGCAGAAACAGGGGAGGAAGATACGCAGTATTTT
CASSLAETGEEDTQYF
>TRBJ1-1|TRBV2|.|.
TGTGCCAGCATCCCCTCTCGTACTGAAGCTTTCTTT
CASIPSRTEAFF
>TRBJ2-6|TRBV27|.|TRBD1
TGTGCCAGCAGTTTATTCTCAACAGGGGGCTCTGGGGCCAACGTCCTGACTTTC
CASSLFSTGGSGANVLTF
>TRBJ2-7|TRBV4-1|.|.
TGCGCCAGCAGCCAACAACAGGGTCACCCCTACGAGCAGTACTTC
CASSQQQGHPYEQYF
>TRBJ1-1|TRBV4-1|.|.
TGCGCCAGCAGCCCCAGGGATTTGGTGAACACTGAAGCTTTCTTT
CASSPRDLVNTEAFF
>TRBJ1-1|TRBV4-1|.|.
TGCGCCAGCAGCCAAGACATGGGGCAGGGCGGGATTGAAGCTTTCTTT
CASSQDMGQGGIEAFF
>TRBJ2-7|TRBV5-1|.|.
TGCGCCAGCAGCGGACGGAACCACTCCTACGAGCAGTACTTC
CASSGRNHSYEQYF
>TRBJ2-7|TRBV28|.|TRBD2
TGTGCCAGCAGTACCGTACTAGCGGGGACCTACGAGCAGTACTTC
CASSTVLAGTYEQYF
>TRBJ2-2|TRBV15|.|TRBD2
TGTGCCACCAAGCGGGACGTTTCGAACACCGGGGAGCTGTTTTTT
CATKRDVSNTGELFF
>TRBJ2-2|TRBV11-2|.|TRBD2
TGTGCCAGCAGCTTAGTTGTTACTAGCGGGAGTCGTGACGGGGAGCTGTTTTTT
CASSLVVTSGSRDGELFF
>TRBJ2-3|TRBV19|.|.
TGTGCCAGTAGGGATGGACCCGAGAAACAGGTAGATACGCAGTATTTT
CASRDGPEKQVDTQYF
>TRBJ2-7|TRBV4-1|.|.
TGCGCCAGCAGCCAGCGGGCGGGTTACGAGCAGTACTTC
CASSQRAGYEQYF
>TRBJ1-5|TRBV5-6|once|.
TGTGCCAGCAGCTTGGGACAGGAAAAAATCAAGCCCCAGCATTTT
CASSLGQEKIKPQHF
>TRBJ2-1|TRBV7-2|.|TRBD2
TGTGCCAGCAGCTTCCCGGAGATTAGCGGGAGACCAGAGCAGTTCTTC
CASSFPEISGRPEQFF
>TRBJ2-7|TRBV4-1|.|TRBD1
TGCGCCAGCAGCCTAAAATGGGACGAGACAGGGTCCTACGAGCAGTACTTC
CASSLKWDETGSYEQYF
>TRBJ1-1|TRBV27|.|.
TGTGCCAGCAGTTTGAAGGGGGGCCTAGAAGCTTTCTTT
CASSLKGGLEAFF
>TRBJ1-5|TRBV5-4|.|TRBD1
TGTGCCAGCAGCTTGTGGGGACAGGAGACCTCGGAGGATCAGCCCCAGCATTTT
CASSLWGQETSEDQPQHF
>TRBJ2-7|TRBV27|.|.
TGTGCCAGCAGCTGGGGACTTCCTAGATCCTACGAGCAGTACTTC
CASSWGLPRSYEQYF